This TCR beta chain is drawn from a study of CD8+ T cells in alopecia areata. This clone was seen many times. As yet, its antigen is unknown. General observations from the study: Alopecia totalis/universalis scalp especially showed more expanded CD8+ clones than normal scalp.

Extracted from the samples, RNA was reverse transcribed into cDNA to serve as the sequencing template. Assay: immunoSEQ multiplex PCR; the TCRdb copy retains only in-frame clones and omits some. Here the sample spans approximately 280,000 clones, about 62% being singletons. The germline CDR1 and CDR2 sequences are LNHDA and SQIVND (reference sequence). This CDR3 is built from 16 residues. Trimming at V came to 3 bases and at J to 2 bases, leaving 10 bases not matched to a gene. Treatment denoted: oral pan-JAK inhibitor, 5-10 mg twice daily. V is TRBV19 and J is TRBJ2-7; 7 bases agree with TRBD2. This TCR was recovered from a human donor with alopecia areata. The sequences come from CD4+ T cells sorted from blood, collected at week 24, from a patient treated with tofacitinib. The CDR3 protein is CASSIRSPSGAYEQYF. The CDR3 DNA is TGTGCCAGTAGTATTCGGTCCCCTAGCGGAGCCTACGAGCAGTACTTC.